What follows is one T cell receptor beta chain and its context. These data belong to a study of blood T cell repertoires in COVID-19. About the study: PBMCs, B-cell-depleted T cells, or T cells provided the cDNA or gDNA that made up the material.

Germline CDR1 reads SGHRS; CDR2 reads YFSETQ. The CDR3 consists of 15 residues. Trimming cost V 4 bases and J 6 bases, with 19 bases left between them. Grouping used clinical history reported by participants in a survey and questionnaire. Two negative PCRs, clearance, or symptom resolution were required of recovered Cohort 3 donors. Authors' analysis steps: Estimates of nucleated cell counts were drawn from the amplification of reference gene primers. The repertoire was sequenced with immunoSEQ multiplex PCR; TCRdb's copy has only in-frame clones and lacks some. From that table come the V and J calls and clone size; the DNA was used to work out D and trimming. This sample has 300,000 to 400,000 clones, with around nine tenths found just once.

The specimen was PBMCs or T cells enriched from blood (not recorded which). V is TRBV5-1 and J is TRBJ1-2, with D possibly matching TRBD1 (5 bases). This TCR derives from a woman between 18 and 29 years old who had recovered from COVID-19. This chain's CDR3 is CASSLRQSSGDGYTF. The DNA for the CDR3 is TGCGCCAGCAGCCTGCGACAGTCCTCAGGCGATGGCTACACCTTC.